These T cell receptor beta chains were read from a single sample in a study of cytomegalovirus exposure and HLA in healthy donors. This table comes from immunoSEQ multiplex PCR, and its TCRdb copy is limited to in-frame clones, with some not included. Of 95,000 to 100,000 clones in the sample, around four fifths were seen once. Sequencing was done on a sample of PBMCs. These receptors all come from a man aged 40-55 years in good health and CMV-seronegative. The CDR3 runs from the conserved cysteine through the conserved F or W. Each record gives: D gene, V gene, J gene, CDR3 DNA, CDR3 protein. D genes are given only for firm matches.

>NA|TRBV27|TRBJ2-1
TGTGCCAGCAGAACTTCCGGGACAACTTACAATGAGCAGTTCTTC
CASRTSGTTYNEQFF
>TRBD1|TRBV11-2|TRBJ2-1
TGTGCCAGCAGCCTGGACAGGTCTGGGGGCCGTTTTTTGAATGAGCAGTTCTTC
CASSLDRSGGRFLNEQFF
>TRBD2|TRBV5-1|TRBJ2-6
TGCGCCAGCAGCTTGGAGGGTAGCGGGGGCGGGAGGGCCAACGTCCTGACTTTC
CASSLEGSGGGRANVLTF
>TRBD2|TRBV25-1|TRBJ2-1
TGTGCCAGCAGTGCCCCGGGACTAGCACGAAATCCCCACAATGAGCAGTTCTTC
CASSAPGLARNPHNEQFF
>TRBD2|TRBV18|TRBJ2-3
TGTGCCAGCCAATCACCGTTGCGGGGGATCACAGATACGCAGTATTTT
CASQSPLRGITDTQYF
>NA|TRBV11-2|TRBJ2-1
TGTGCCAGCAGCTTAGCGGGGGGCTACTACAATGAGCAGTTCTTC
CASSLAGGYYNEQFF
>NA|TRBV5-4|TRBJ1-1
TGTGCCAGCAGTCGGACAGAGAACACTGAAGCTTTCTTT
CASSRTENTEAFF
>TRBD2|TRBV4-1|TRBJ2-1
TGCGCCAGCAGCCAGATGGGGAGGCGGACTAGCGGGGGTGAGCAGTTCTTC
CASSQMGRRTSGGEQFF
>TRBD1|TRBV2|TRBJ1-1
TGTGCCAGCAGTGAAGACGCGGGACAGGGATACACTGAAGCTTTCTTT
CASSEDAGQGYTEAFF
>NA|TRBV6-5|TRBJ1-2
TGTGCCAGCAGCCCGGACAGTCCTTACTATGGCTACACCTTC
CASSPDSPYYGYTF
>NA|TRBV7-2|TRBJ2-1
TGTGCCAGCAGCTTATTGCGGGGGCCCTACAATGAGCAGTTCTTC
CASSLLRGPYNEQFF
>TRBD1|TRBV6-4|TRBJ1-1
TGTGCCAGCAGTAACTTGGACAGGGAAACTTTCTTT
CASSNLDRETFF
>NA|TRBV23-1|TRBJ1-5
TGCGCCAGCAGTCAAATCGACAGTTGGAGCAATCAGCCCCAGCATTTT
CASSQIDSWSNQPQHF
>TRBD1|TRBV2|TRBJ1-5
TGTGCCAGCAACCTGGGACAGCAACCCAATCAGCCCCAGCATTTT
CASNLGQQPNQPQHF
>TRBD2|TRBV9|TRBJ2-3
TGTGCCAGCAGCGTAGTGTCCGGGGGGAATACGCAGTATTTT
CASSVVSGGNTQYF
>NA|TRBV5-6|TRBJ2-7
TGTGCCAGCAGCTTGGATGGGCAAACGTACGAGCAGTACTTC
CASSLDGQTYEQYF
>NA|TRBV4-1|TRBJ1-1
TGCGCCAGCAGCCAAGACCAACACATGAACACTGAAGCTTTCTTT
CASSQDQHMNTEAFF
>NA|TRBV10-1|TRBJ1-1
TGCGCCAGCAGTGAGAGTAGGGGGATGAACACTGAAGCTTTCTTT
CASSESRGMNTEAFF
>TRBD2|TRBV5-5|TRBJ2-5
TGTGCCAGCAGCCTGACTAGCGGAGCCTCGGAGACCCAGTACTTC
CASSLTSGASETQYF
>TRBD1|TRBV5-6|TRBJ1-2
TGTGCCAGCAGCTTGGCCGGACAGGACCACTATGGCTACACCTTC
CASSLAGQDHYGYTF